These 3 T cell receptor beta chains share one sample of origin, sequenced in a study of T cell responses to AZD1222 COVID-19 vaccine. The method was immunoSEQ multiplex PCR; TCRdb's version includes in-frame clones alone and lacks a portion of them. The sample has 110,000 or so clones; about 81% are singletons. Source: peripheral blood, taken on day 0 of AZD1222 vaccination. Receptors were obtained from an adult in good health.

CDR3 sequence: CASSFGWGGNQPQHF. The CDR3 nucleotides are TGTGCCAGCAGCTTTGGGTGGGGAGGCAATCAGCCCCAGCATTTT. V is TRBV7-8 and J is TRBJ1-5; no clear D gene. Between the trimmed V and J ends, which lost 3 bases and 2 bases, there was a span of 11 bases. Germline-derived CDR1 and CDR2 are SGHVS and FQNEAQ. CDR3 length equals 15 residues.

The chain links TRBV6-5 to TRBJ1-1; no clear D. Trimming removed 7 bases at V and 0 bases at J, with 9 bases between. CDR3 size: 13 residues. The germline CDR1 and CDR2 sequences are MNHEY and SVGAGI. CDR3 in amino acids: CASKDPMNTEAFF. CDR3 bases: TGTGCCAGCAAGGACCCCATGAACACTGAAGCTTTCTTT.

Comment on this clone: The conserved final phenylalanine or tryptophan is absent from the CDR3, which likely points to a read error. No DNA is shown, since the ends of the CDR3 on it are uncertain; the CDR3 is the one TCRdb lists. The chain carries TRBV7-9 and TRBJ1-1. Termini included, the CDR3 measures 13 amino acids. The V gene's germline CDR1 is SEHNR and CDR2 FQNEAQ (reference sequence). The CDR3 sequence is CASQIGGGDSASL.